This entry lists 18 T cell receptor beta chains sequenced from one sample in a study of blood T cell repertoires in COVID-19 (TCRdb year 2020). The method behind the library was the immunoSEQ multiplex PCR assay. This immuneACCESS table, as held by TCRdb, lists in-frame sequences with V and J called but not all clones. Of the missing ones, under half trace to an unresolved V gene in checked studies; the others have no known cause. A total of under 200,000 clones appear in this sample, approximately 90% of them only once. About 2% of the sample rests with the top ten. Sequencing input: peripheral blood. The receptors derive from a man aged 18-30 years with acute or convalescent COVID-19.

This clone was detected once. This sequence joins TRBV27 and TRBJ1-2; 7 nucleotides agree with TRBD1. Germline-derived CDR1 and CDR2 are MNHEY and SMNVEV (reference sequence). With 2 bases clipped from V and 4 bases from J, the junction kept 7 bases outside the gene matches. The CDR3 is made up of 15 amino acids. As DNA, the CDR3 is TGTGCCAGCAGTTTACGGGCAGGGGGGCCCTATGGCTACACCTTC. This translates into CASSLRAGGPYGYTF.

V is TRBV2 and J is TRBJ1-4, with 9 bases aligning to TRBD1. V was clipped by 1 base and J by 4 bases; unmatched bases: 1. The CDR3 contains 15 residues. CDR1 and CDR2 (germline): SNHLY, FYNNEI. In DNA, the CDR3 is TGTGCCAGCAGTGAAGGGGGACAGGGTAATGAAAAACTGTTTTTT. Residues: CASSEGGQGNEKLFF.

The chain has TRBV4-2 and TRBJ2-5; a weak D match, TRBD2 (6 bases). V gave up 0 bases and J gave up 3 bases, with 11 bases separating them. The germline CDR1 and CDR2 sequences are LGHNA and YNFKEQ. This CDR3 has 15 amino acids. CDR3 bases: TGTGCCAGCAGCCAAGATCACGGGGGAGAAGAGACCCAGTACTTC. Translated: CASSQDHGGEETQYF.

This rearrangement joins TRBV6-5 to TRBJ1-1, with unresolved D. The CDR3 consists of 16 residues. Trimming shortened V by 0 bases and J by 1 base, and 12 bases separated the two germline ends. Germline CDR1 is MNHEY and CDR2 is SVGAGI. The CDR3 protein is CASSYSNYRRNTEAFF. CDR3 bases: TGTGCCAGCAGTTACTCCAATTATCGCAGGAACACTGAAGCTTTCTTT.

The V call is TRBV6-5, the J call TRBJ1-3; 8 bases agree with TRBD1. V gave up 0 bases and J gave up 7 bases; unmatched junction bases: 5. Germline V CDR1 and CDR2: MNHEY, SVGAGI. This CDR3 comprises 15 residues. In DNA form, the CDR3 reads TGTGCCAGCAGTTACTCAGAGGACAGGGCGAACACCATATATTTT. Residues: CASSYSEDRANTIYF.

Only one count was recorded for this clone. The CDR3 DNA follows: TGTGCCAGTAGTAAAGACGGGGGACAGGGTTGGGAAAAACTGTTTTTT. Protein: CASSKDGGQGWEKLFF. This chain uses TRBV19 with TRBJ1-4; 9 bases are shared with TRBD1. The CDR3 is 16 residues long. V dropped 4 bases and J dropped 8; count of bases not matched to a gene: 11. Germline V lookup: CDR1 LNHDA, CDR2 SQIVND (reference sequence).

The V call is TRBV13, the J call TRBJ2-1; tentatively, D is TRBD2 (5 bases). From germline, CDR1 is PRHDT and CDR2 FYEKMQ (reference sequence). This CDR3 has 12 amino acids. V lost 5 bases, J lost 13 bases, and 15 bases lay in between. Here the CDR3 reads CASSLSGNAQFF. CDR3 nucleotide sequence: TGTGCCAGCAGCCTCTCCGGGAATGCCCAGTTCTTC.

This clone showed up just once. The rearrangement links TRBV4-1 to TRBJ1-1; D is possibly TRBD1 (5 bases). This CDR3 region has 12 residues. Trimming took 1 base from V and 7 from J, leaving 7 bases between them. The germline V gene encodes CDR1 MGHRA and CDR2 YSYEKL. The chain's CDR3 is CASSQVTGEAFF. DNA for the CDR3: TGCGCCAGCAGCCAAGTTACAGGTGAAGCTTTCTTT.

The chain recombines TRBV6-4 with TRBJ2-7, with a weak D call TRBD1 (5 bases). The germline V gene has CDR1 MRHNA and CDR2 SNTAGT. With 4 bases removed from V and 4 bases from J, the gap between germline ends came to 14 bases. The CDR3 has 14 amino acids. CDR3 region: CASSAYQGPYEQYF. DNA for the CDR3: TGTGCCAGCAGTGCCTATCAGGGTCCATACGAGCAGTACTTC.

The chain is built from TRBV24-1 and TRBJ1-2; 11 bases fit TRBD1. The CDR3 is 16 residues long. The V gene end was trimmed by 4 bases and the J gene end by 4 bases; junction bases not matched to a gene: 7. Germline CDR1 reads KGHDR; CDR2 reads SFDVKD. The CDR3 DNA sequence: TGTGCCACCAGTGACCCCGGACAGGGGGCCGGCTATGGCTACACCTTC. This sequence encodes CATSDPGQGAGYGYTF.

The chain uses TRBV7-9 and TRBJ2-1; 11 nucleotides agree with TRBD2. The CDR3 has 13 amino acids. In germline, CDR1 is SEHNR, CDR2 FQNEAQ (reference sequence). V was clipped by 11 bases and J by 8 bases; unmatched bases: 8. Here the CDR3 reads CAGVVAGGDEQFF. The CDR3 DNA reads TGTGCCGGGGTAGTAGCGGGAGGGGATGAGCAGTTCTTC.

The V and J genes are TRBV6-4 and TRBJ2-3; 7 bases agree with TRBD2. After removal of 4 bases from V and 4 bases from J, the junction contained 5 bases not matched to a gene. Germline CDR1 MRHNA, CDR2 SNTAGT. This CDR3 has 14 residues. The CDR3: CASSGTSASDTQYF. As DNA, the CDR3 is TGTGCCAGCAGTGGCACTAGCGCATCAGATACGCAGTATTTT.

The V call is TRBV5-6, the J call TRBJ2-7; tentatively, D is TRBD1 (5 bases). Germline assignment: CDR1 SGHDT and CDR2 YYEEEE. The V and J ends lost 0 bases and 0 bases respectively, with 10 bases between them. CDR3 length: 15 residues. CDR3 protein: CASSLGGSYSYEQYF. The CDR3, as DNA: TGTGCCAGCAGCTTGGGGGGCAGTTACTCCTACGAGCAGTACTTC.

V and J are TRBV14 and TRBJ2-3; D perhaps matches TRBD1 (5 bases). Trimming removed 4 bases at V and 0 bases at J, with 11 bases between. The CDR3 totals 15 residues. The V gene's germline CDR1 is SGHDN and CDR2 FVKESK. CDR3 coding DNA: TGTGCCAGCAGCCTCAGGGAACCTAGCACAGATACGCAGTATTTT. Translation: CASSLREPSTDTQYF.

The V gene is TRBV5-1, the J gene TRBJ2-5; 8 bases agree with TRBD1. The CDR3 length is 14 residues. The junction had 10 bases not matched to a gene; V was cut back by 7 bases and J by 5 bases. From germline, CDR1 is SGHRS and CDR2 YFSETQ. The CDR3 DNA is TGCGCCAGCGCCTTGGCAGGGGGCCATGAGACCCAGTACTTC. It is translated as CASALAGGHETQYF.

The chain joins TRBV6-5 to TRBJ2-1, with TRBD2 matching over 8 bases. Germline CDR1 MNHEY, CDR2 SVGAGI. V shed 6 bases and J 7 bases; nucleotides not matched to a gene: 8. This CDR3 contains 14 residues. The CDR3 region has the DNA TGTGCCAGCAGGAGAAGCGGGAGCAAGAATGAGCAGTTCTTC. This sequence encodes CASRRSGSKNEQFF.

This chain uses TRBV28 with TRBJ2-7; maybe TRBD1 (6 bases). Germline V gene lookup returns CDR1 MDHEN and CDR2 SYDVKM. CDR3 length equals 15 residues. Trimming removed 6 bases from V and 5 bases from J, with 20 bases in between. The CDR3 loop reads CASSPTGISKDEQYF. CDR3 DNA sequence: TGTGCCAGCAGCCCAACAGGGATATCTAAGGACGAGCAGTACTTC.

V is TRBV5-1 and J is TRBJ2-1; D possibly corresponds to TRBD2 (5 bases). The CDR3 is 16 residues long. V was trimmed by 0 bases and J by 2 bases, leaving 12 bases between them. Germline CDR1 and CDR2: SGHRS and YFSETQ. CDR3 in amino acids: CASSLGGNRAYNEQFF. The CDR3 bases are TGCGCCAGCAGCTTGGGAGGGAATAGGGCCTACAATGAGCAGTTCTTC.